The next 21 T cell receptor beta chains were all read from a single sample in a study of cytomegalovirus exposure and HLA in healthy donors. Primers included in the PCR were 60 Vbeta and 13 Jbeta primers. The protocol was immunoSEQ multiplex PCR, while the TCRdb copy is restricted to in-frame clones and leaves out a portion. The profile shows more than 100,000 clones, around 86% of them singletons. The sequencing sample was made of PBMCs. These receptors were obtained from a woman between 45 and 65 years old in good health and CMV-seropositive.

This rearrangement joins TRBV5-1 to TRBJ1-4, with D possibly matching TRBD1 (6 bases). Germline-derived CDR1 and CDR2 are SGHRS and YFSETQ. The V gene lost 4 bases and the J gene lost 8 bases, with 15 bases spanning the gap. The CDR3 length is 14 residues. Written as DNA, the CDR3 is TGCGCCAGCAGCAGCTCAGGGGCAGGGGAAAAACTGTTTTTT. This sequence encodes CASSSSGAGEKLFF.

This chain uses TRBV2 with TRBJ1-2; D might be TRBD1 (5 bases). The CDR3 loop spans 11 amino acids. CDR1 is SNHLY, CDR2 FYNNEI, per germline. Trimming removed 8 bases from V and 8 bases from J, with 12 bases in between. The CDR3 spells CASSGGIGYTF. The CDR3 DNA follows: TGTGCCAGCTCGGGGGGGATAGGCTACACCTTC. Variable domain in full (rest from reference TRBV2 and TRBJ1-2): EPEVTQTPSHQVTQMGQEVILRCVPISNHLYFYWYRQILGQKVEFLVSFYNNEISEKSEIFDDQFSVERPDGSNFTLKIRSTKLEDSAMYFCASSGGIGYTFGSGTRLTVV.

Only one count was recorded for this clone. V is TRBV2 and J is TRBJ2-1, with TRBD2 matching over 10 bases. The V gene's germline CDR1 is SNHLY and CDR2 FYNNEI. The CDR3 covers 16 residues. Losses at the gene ends were 6 bases for V and 6 bases for J; bases not matched to a gene: 11. CDR3 loop: CASRGGASSGGNEQFF. CDR3 nucleotide sequence: TGTGCCAGCAGAGGGGGAGCGTCTAGCGGGGGCAATGAGCAGTTCTTC.

The chain carries TRBV5-1 and TRBJ2-7; TRBD1 is a possible D gene (5 bases). From germline, CDR1 is SGHRS and CDR2 YFSETQ. The CDR3 runs 13 residues. The V end was cut by 3 bases, the J end by 4 bases, with 11 bases between. CDR3 region: CASSSPDSYEQYF. The CDR3 DNA follows: TGCGCCAGCAGCTCCCCAGACAGTTACGAGCAGTACTTC.

The genes are TRBV20-1 and TRBJ1-1; tentatively, D is TRBD1 (5 bases). The germline V gene has CDR1 DFQATT and CDR2 SNEGSKA (reference sequence). V lost 6 bases and J 9 bases, leaving 14 bases between the germline ends. This CDR3 has 11 residues. This CDR3 reads CSASKDSKAFF. CDR3 sequence (DNA): TGCAGTGCCAGTAAAGACAGTAAAGCTTTCTTT.

V gene TRBV2 combines with J gene TRBJ2-3, with no clear D. The CDR3 is made up of 16 amino acids. CDR1 is SNHLY and CDR2 is FYNNEI in the germline V gene. The germline V and J ends were trimmed by 1 base and 3 bases, with 14 bases remaining between them. The CDR3 loop reads CASSEDETQRTDTQYF. The CDR3 DNA is TGTGCCAGCAGTGAAGACGAAACCCAGAGGACAGATACGCAGTATTTT. Full variable domain (rest looked up from reference TRBV2 and TRBJ2-3): EPEVTQTPSHQVTQMGQEVILRCVPISNHLYFYWYRQILGQKVEFLVSFYNNEISEKSEIFDDQFSVERPDGSNFTLKIRSTKLEDSAMYFCASSEDETQRTDTQYFGPGTRLTVL.

The gene calls are TRBV10-3 and TRBJ2-3; the match to TRBD1 covers 8 bases. With 6 bases clipped from V and 3 bases from J, the junction kept 8 bases outside the gene matches. There are 15 residues in the CDR3. The germline gives CDR1 ENHRY, CDR2 SYGVKD. The CDR3 DNA sequence: TGTGCCATCAGCAGGGGGCGTCAAGGGACAGATACGCAGTATTTT. Protein sequence: CAISRGRQGTDTQYF.

The rearrangement joins TRBV5-4 to TRBJ1-1, with D unclear. CDR1 is SGHNT and CDR2 is YYREEE in the germline V gene (reference sequence). The CDR3 totals 11 residues. With 4 bases removed from V and 3 bases from J, the gap between germline ends came to 4 bases. The DNA of the CDR3 is TGTGCCAGCAGCGGAGACACTGAAGCTTTCTTT. Its protein is CASSGDTEAFF.

This chain connects TRBV11-2 to TRBJ2-1, with 7 bases fitting TRBD2. The CDR3 is 14 amino acids. Per the germline V gene, CDR1 is SGHAT and CDR2 is FQNNGV. After removal of 0 bases from V and 13 bases from J, the junction contained 9 bases not matched to a gene. CDR3 in DNA: TGTGCCAGCAGCTTAGAAAGACTAGCTGGGAGTCAGTTCTTC. It translates to CASSLERLAGSQFF. Supplemented by reference TRBV11-2 and TRBJ2-1, the full variable domain reads EAGVAQSPRYKIIEKRQSVAFWCNPISGHATLYWYQQILGQGPKLLIQFQNNGVVDDSQLPKDRFSAERLKGVDSTLKIQPAKLEDSAVYLCASSLERLAGSQFFGPGTRLTVL.

The chain has TRBV30 and TRBJ2-7, with TRBD1 matching over 11 bases. Germline values: CDR1 GTSNPN, CDR2 SVGIG (reference sequence). The CDR3 has 19 amino acids. The V segment lost 4 bases and the J segment 3 bases; nucleotides outside the gene matches: 20. The CDR3 coding sequence is TGTGCCTGGACCTCAGGGACAGGGGGTAATTTTCGGGGATACTACGAGCAGTACTTC. This gives the protein CAWTSGTGGNFRGYYEQYF. The variable domain in full, with the rest retrieved from reference TRBV30 and TRBJ2-7, is SQTIHQWPATLVQPVGSPLSLECTVEGTSNPNLYWYRQAAGRGLQLLFYSVGIGQISSEVPQNLSASRPQDRQFILSSKKLLLSDSGFYLCAWTSGTGGNFRGYYEQYFGPGTRLTVT.

A few counts support this clone. This rearrangement joins TRBV5-1 to TRBJ2-4; TRBD2 aligns across 12 bases. The CDR3 totals 17 residues. From germline, CDR1 is SGHRS and CDR2 YFSETQ. J lost 1 base, V lost 2 bases, and 4 bases had no gene match. This CDR3 reads CASSLPTSGRAKNIQYF. DNA of the CDR3: TGCGCCAGCAGCTTACCTACTAGCGGGAGGGCCAAAAACATTCAGTACTTC.

This chain connects TRBV27 to TRBJ2-1; no definite D call. CDR1 and CDR2 from the germline V gene are MNHEY and SMNVEV (reference sequence). The CDR3 is 15 residues long. The V and J ends lost 0 bases and 0 bases respectively, with 6 bases between them. CDR3 in DNA: TGTGCCAGCAGTTTATCCCGTAGCTCCTACAATGAGCAGTTCTTC. It specifies CASSLSRSSYNEQFF.

V gene TRBV7-9 combines with J gene TRBJ2-5; 7 bases agree with TRBD2. V gave up 1 base and J gave up 4 bases; unmatched junction bases: 12. From germline, CDR1 is SEHNR and CDR2 FQNEAQ (reference sequence). The CDR3 runs to 17 residues. CDR3 sequence (DNA): TGTGCCAGCAGCTTAGGGTACGGCGGGAGAGAGGTAGAGACCCAGTACTTC. Translating it yields CASSLGYGGREVETQYF.

The genes are TRBV4-3 and TRBJ2-3; 8 bases map to TRBD2. The CDR3 length is 15 residues. The germline gives CDR1 LGHNA, CDR2 YSLEER. The trim removed 4 bases at V and 1 base at J, leaving 4 bases unmatched. CDR3 protein: CASSRQAGGTDTQYF. In nucleotides, the CDR3 is TGCGCCAGCAGCCGTCAAGCGGGGGGCACAGATACGCAGTATTTT.

This clone occurred a few times. The chain carries TRBV2 and TRBJ1-4, with no clear D. Trimming stripped 1 base from V and 4 bases from J, with 10 bases between. Germline CDR1 is SNHLY and CDR2 is FYNNEI. The CDR3 totals 15 residues. DNA for the CDR3: TGTGCCAGCAGTGAAGTCACAGATTTTAATGAAAAACTGTTTTTT. This gives the protein CASSEVTDFNEKLFF.

This clone appeared a few times. The gene calls are TRBV11-3 and TRBJ2-1; 7 bases align to TRBD2. J was trimmed by 6 bases and V by 6 bases; bases with no gene match: 8. Germline values: CDR1 SGHNT, CDR2 YENEEA. The CDR3 consists of 14 residues. CDR3 coding DNA: TGTGCCAGCAGTCAAGCGGGGTCCGTCAATGAGCAGTTCTTC. It encodes CASSQAGSVNEQFF.

The rearrangement links TRBV6-1 to TRBJ2-4; possibly TRBD2 for D (7 bases). The ends were cut back, 1 base at V and 9 bases at J, with 16 bases in the middle. CDR3 length: 15 amino acids. Germline V gene lookup returns CDR1 MNHNS and CDR2 SASEGT. CDR3 residues: CASSEVGGDNSIQYF. CDR3 coding DNA: TGTGCCAGCAGTGAAGTTGGGGGGGACAACTCCATTCAGTACTTC.

The chain is built from TRBV30 and TRBJ2-7; tentatively, D is TRBD2 (5 bases). Trimming stripped 1 base from V and 2 bases from J, with 15 bases between. The CDR3 has 15 amino acids. Germline-derived CDR1 and CDR2 are GTSNPN and SVGIG (reference sequence). Written as DNA, the CDR3 is TGTGCCTGGAGTGGCGGGTTAGTGAGTCCCTACGAGCAGTACTTC. Translated, it gives CAWSGGLVSPYEQYF.

The J gene is TRBJ2-7, the V gene TRBV5-1; 12 bases align to TRBD1. Germline V gene sequence: CDR1 SGHRS, CDR2 YFSETQ. Unmatched junction bases numbered 5, after V lost 3 bases and J lost 4 bases. This CDR3 contains 15 residues. CDR3 sequence: CASSYGTGGAYEQYF. CDR3 nucleotides: TGCGCCAGCAGCTACGGGACAGGGGGCGCGTACGAGCAGTACTTC.

This chain links TRBV7-8 with TRBJ1-2; D is unclear. Per germline, CDR1 SGHVS and CDR2 FQNEAQ. CDR3 length: 17 residues. Deletions cut 0 bases from V and 0 bases from J, with 14 bases between. This CDR3 is CASSLAARGETNYGYTF. As DNA, the CDR3 is TGTGCCAGCAGCTTAGCGGCGCGCGGGGAAACTAACTATGGCTACACCTTC. The full variable domain, rest sourced from reference TRBV7-8 and TRBJ1-2, is GAGVSQSPRYKVAKRGQDVALRCDPISGHVSLFWYQQALGQGPEFLTYFQNEAQLDKSGLPSDRFFAERPEGSVSTLKIQRTQQEDSAVYLCASSLAARGETNYGYTFGSGTRLTVV.

The chain combines TRBV28 with TRBJ1-1, with a tentative D call TRBD1 (6 bases). Germline V gene data show CDR1 as MDHEN and CDR2 as SYDVKM. Deletions cut 2 bases from V and 1 base from J, with 11 bases between. This CDR3 is built from 15 residues. As DNA, the CDR3 is TGTGCCAGCAGTTTACGGGGGGCCGCGAACACTGAAGCTTTCTTT. It is translated as CASSLRGAANTEAFF.